The subject of this entry is one T cell receptor (beta chain). The V end was cut by 2 bases, the J end by 7 bases, with 10 bases between. This CDR3 region has 13 residues. The germline gives CDR1 SGDLS, CDR2 YYNGEE. This sample is drawn from a study of blood T cell repertoires in COVID-19. Study context: PBMCs, B-cell-depleted T cells, or T cells provided the cDNA or gDNA that made up the material.

This table comes from immunoSEQ multiplex PCR, and its TCRdb copy is limited to in-frame clones, with some not included. This sample has around 250,000 clones, with less than 90% found just once. Specimen: peripheral blood. The rearrangement uses TRBV9 and TRBJ2-1, with D possibly matching TRBD2 (6 bases). The source of this sequence is a man aged 55 to 70 who had recovered from COVID-19. Written as DNA, the CDR3 is TGTGCCAGCAGCGTCGGACTAATAAATGAGCAGTTCTTC. This gives the protein CASSVGLINEQFF.